These T cell receptor beta chains were read from a single sample in a study of T cells of healthy individuals. MiXCR, run by TCRdb on the 5' RACE reads, gives a single entry per CDR3 protein. This sample has 65,000 to 95,000 distinct CDR3 sequences, with about 4.8% found just once. All receptors come from a female donor in good health. Each CDR3 is given with its conserved first and last residue. A D gene is named only where the DNA matches it firmly. For some rows the clone size is stated as once, few or many, or as a class when expanded; others skip it.

many	.	TRBV6-2/TRBV6-3	TRBJ2-3	TGTGCCAGCAGTCCCACGGAAGATACGCAGTATTTT	CASSPTEDTQYF
many	TRBD1	TRBV2	TRBJ2-6	TGTGCCAGCACCCAGGGACAGGGAGAATCTGGGGCCAACGTCCTGACTTTC	CASTQGQGESGANVLTF
.	.	TRBV30	TRBJ1-1	TGTGCCTGGAGGCCAGGCCGGGGTGAAGCTTTCTTT	CAWRPGRGEAFF
many	TRBD2	TRBV28	TRBJ2-1	TGTGCCAGCAGTCTTCGACTAGCTTTAGAGCAGTTCTTC	CASSLRLALEQFF
.	.	TRBV6-2/TRBV6-3	TRBJ1-1	TGTACCAGCAGTTACTCGACGCCCAGGTTGGACACTGAAGCTTTCTTT	CTSSYSTPRLDTEAFF
many	.	TRBV20-1	TRBJ2-7	TGCGGATCGGGGGACCTTTCCTACGAGCAGTACTTC	CGSGDLSYEQYF
.	.	TRBV27	TRBJ1-5	TGTGGCAGCAGTTTAGACAGGAGGCGAACGGAGCCCCAGCATTTT	CGSSLDRRRTEPQHF
many	.	TRBV7-2	TRBJ1-2	TGTGCCAGCAGCCAAGCCGGGCAATCGGTCTATGGCTACACCTTC	CASSQAGQSVYGYTF
.	.	TRBV4-1	TRBJ1-2	TGCGCCAGCAGCCAAGGCCTGGGGCAGGGGAGAGCTAACTATGGCTACACCTTC	CASSQGLGQGRANYGYTF
many	TRBD2	TRBV20-1	TRBJ2-4	TGCAGTGCTATACGCGGGAGGGACGTTTTAGCCAAAAACATTCAGTACTTC	CSAIRGRDVLAKNIQYF
many	TRBD2	TRBV5-1	TRBJ2-3	TGCGCCAGCAATTTGGGAGCGGGAGACGATACGCAGTATTTT	CASNLGAGDDTQYF
few	.	TRBV7-9	TRBJ1-1	TGTGCCAGCAGCTTATTCCCCCCAACCCGGACGAGAGGAGGTCAAGCTTTCTTT	CASSLFPPTRTRGGQAFF
many	TRBD2	TRBV29-1	TRBJ2-3	TGCAGCGTTGGCGGGAGAAGCACAGATACGCAGTATTTT	CSVGGRSTDTQYF
.	.	TRBV14	TRBJ1-6	TGTGCCAGCAGCCAAGATTGGCGGAATTCACCCCTCCACTTT	CASSQDWRNSPLHF
many	.	TRBV9	TRBJ1-1	TGTGCCAGCAGCGTAGAGCTTTGGGGAGAAGCTTTCTTT	CASSVELWGEAFF
.	.	TRBV7-2	TRBJ2-7	TGTGCCAGCAGCTTAGAGGGACAATATCCCTACGAGCAGTACTTC	CASSLEGQYPYEQYF